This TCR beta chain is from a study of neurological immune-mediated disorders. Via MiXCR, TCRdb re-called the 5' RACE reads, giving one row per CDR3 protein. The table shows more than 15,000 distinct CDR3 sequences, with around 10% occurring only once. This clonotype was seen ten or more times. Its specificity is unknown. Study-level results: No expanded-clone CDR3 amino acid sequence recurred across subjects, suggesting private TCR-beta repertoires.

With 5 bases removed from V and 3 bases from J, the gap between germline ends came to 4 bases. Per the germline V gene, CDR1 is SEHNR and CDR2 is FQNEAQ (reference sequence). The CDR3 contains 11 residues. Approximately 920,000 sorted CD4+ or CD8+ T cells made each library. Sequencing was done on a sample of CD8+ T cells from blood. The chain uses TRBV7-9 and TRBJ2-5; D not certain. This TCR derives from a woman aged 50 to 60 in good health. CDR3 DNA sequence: TGTGCCAGCAGCACGAAAGAGACCCAGTACTTC. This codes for CASSTKETQYF.